One sample yielded the 20 T cell receptor beta chains listed below, sequenced in a study of T-cell memory formation after mild COVID-19. TCRdb processed the 5' RACE reads anew with MiXCR; each CDR3 protein has one entry. This repertoire shows 150,000 to 200,000 distinct CDR3 sequences, over 20% found once; its top ten account for about 21%. The sequenced sample was PBMCs or a T cell subset sorted from them (not recorded which). Source of these receptors: an adult woman who had mild COVID-19 (a few samples of this study predate the infection). Cell type and time point are not known.

This chain uses TRBV5-1 with TRBJ2-3; D uncertain. Germline CDR1 and CDR2: SGHRS and YFSETQ. V was shortened by 3 bases and J by 2 bases, with 4 bases between the two germline ends. The CDR3 has 12 amino acids. CDR3 sequence reads: CASSWDTDTQYF. CDR3 coding DNA: TGCGCCAGCAGCTGGGACACAGATACGCAGTATTTT.

The genes are TRBV5-5 and TRBJ1-1; TRBD1 matches at 10 bases. Germline V gene sequence: CDR1 SGHKS, CDR2 YYEKEE (reference sequence). CDR3 length equals 15 residues. Trimming cost V 4 bases and J 5 bases; bases outside gene matches: 8. DNA for the CDR3: TGTGCCAGCAGCCCCCCCGGGACAGGGGTGACTGAAGCTTTCTTT. Its translation: CASSPPGTGVTEAFF. The entire variable domain, with the rest obtained from reference TRBV5-5 and TRBJ1-1, is as follows: DAGVTQSPTHLIKTRGQQVTLRCSPISGHKSVSWYQQVLGQGPQFIFQYYEKEERGRGNFPDRFSARQFPNYSSELNVNALLLGDSALYLCASSPPGTGVTEAFFGQGTRLTVV.

The V call is TRBV5-5, the J call TRBJ2-7; 8 nucleotides line up with TRBD1. This CDR3 is 14 amino acids long. The germline gives CDR1 SGHKS, CDR2 YYEKEE (reference sequence). Trimming at V came to 4 bases and at J to 5 bases, leaving 8 bases not matched to a gene. CDR3 region: CASSLGQGGDEQYF. In DNA form, the CDR3 reads TGTGCCAGCAGCCTCGGACAGGGTGGTGACGAGCAGTACTTC.

This clonotype was picked up many times. The chain recombines TRBV7-9 with TRBJ2-5, with D perhaps TRBD1 (6 bases). Germline CDR1 is SEHNR and CDR2 is FQNEAQ (reference sequence). V was pared by 5 bases and J by 5 bases, with 18 bases between. The CDR3 loop spans 15 amino acids. The CDR3 loop is CASSNGTLGWETQYF. For the CDR3, the DNA is TGTGCCAGCAGCAACGGGACATTGGGATGGGAGACCCAGTACTTC.

The CDR3 coding sequence is TGTGCCAGCAGTCAGAGGACTAGCGGGACCTACGAGCAGTACTTC. Residues: CASSQRTSGTYEQYF. V usage is TRBV12-3 or TRBV12-4 and J usage is TRBJ2-7, with 12 bases lining up with TRBD2. Trimming at V came to 5 bases and at J to 2 bases, leaving 4 bases not matched to a gene. This CDR3 region has 15 residues.

This clonotype was seen more than once but under ten times. The chain employs TRBV7-9 and TRBJ2-7; a weak D match, TRBD1 (6 bases). Germline V CDR1 and CDR2: SEHNR, FQNEAQ (reference sequence). The CDR3 extends over 16 amino acids. The V end lost 5 bases, the J end lost 3 bases, and 20 bases lay between the germline ends. As DNA, the CDR3 is TGTGCCAGCAGCCCATCAACAGGGAGAAGGGACTACGAGCAGTACTTC. Protein sequence: CASSPSTGRRDYEQYF.

This clonotype was observed a few times. This chain joins TRBV6-5 and TRBJ1-2, with 7 nucleotides matching TRBD1. The CDR3 totals 16 residues. CDR1 is MNHEY and CDR2 is SVGAGI in the germline V gene. With V trimmed by 2 bases and J by 7 bases, 13 bases remained unmatched. For the CDR3, the DNA is TGTGCCAGCAGTTACCAGACAGGGATTATAGGTTTTGGCTACACCTTC. Translation gives CASSYQTGIIGFGYTF.

This clonotype came up a few times. This chain joins TRBV5-1 and TRBJ2-1, with 7 bases fitting TRBD1. The CDR3 spans 14 residues. CDR1 and CDR2 (germline): SGHRS, YFSETQ. J gave up 2 bases and V 3 bases, and 2 bases lay outside the gene matches. Written as DNA, the CDR3 is TGCGCCAGCAGCTCGGACAGGCCCTACAATGAGCAGTTCTTC. Protein: CASSSDRPYNEQFF.

The rearrangement joins TRBV29-1 to TRBJ2-7, with no clear D. Germline CDR1 and CDR2: SQVTM and ANQGSEA. CDR3 length: 13 amino acids. The V gene lost 6 bases and the J gene lost 5 bases, with 17 bases spanning the gap. CDR3 in DNA: TGCAGCGTCCCAGGAGTGACCCCCCACGAGCAGTACTTC. Amino acids: CSVPGVTPHEQYF.

This clonotype has just a few counts. The V and J genes are TRBV5-1 and TRBJ1-4, with no clear D. V lost 0 bases and J lost 7, with 10 bases in between. Germline assignment: CDR1 SGHRS and CDR2 YFSETQ. CDR3 size: 14 residues. CDR3: CASSLAWEVEKLFF. CDR3 DNA sequence: TGCGCCAGCAGCTTGGCCTGGGAGGTTGAAAAACTGTTTTTT. Full variable domain (missing parts from reference TRBV5-1 and TRBJ1-4): KAGVTQTPRYLIKTRGQQVTLSCSPISGHRSVSWYQQTPGQGLQFLFEYFSETQRNKGNFPGRFSGRQFSNSRSEMNVSTLELGDSALYLCASSLAWEVEKLFFGSGTQLSVL.

This clonotype was found a few times. The chain couples TRBV27 to TRBJ2-7; perhaps D is TRBD1 or TRBD2 (5 bases each). The V gene's germline CDR1 is MNHEY and CDR2 SMNVEV (reference sequence). The CDR3 sequence is 13 residues long. Trimming pared 2 bases from V and 3 bases from J, leaving 8 bases between. Here the CDR3 DNA reads TGTGCCAGCAGTTTAGGGGACCACTACGAGCAGTACTTC. Protein: CASSLGDHYEQYF.

A few counts support this clonotype. V gene TRBV20-1 combines with J gene TRBJ2-1; possibly TRBD2 for D (7 bases). Germline CDR1 is DFQATT and CDR2 is SNEGSKA (reference sequence). Trimming stripped 7 bases from V and 8 bases from J, with 18 bases between. The CDR3 has 13 residues. The CDR3 sequence is CSVPPGGLYEQFF. DNA of the CDR3: TGCAGTGTCCCGCCCGGGGGGCTCTATGAGCAGTTCTTC.

This clonotype was picked up one time. V and J are TRBV3-1 and TRBJ1-2; possible D gene TRBD1, 5 bases. Trimming removed 1 base from V and 0 bases from J, with 9 bases in between. In germline, CDR1 is LGHDT, CDR2 YNNKEL (reference sequence). The CDR3 sequence is 15 residues long. This CDR3 reads CASSQGQPTNYGYTF. The CDR3 DNA reads TGTGCCAGCAGCCAAGGACAGCCTACTAACTATGGCTACACCTTC.

V is TRBV4-1 and J is TRBJ2-7; TRBD2 matches 7 bases. Germline CDR1 MGHRA, CDR2 YSYEKL. V trimming: 3 bases; J trimming: 7 bases; junction bases outside the gene matches: 15. This CDR3 contains 16 residues. CDR3 bases: TGCGCCAGCAGCCAGCCGAGGGCGGGGGACGAGGTAGAGCAGTACTTC. Amino acid sequence: CASSQPRAGDEVEQYF.

V gene TRBV5-1 combines with J gene TRBJ1-1; the D gene is possibly TRBD1 (5 bases). The CDR3 has 14 residues. The germline CDR1 and CDR2 sequences are SGHRS and YFSETQ. Deletions cut 0 bases from V and 4 bases from J, with 10 bases between. DNA of the CDR3: TGCGCCAGCAGCTTGGACCCGACAGCCACTGAAGCTTTCTTT. Its protein product is CASSLDPTATEAFF.

This chain uses TRBV13 with TRBJ1-2; TRBD1 matches at 8 bases. Germline V gene sequence: CDR1 PRHDT, CDR2 FYEKMQ (reference sequence). This CDR3 contains 16 residues. V lost 1 base, J lost 10 bases, and 14 bases stayed unmatched. CDR3 DNA: TGTGCCAGCAGCTTAGCCAAATCTCAGGGGGCTTGGGACTACACCTTC. This sequence encodes CASSLAKSQGAWDYTF.

The V call is TRBV12-3 or TRBV12-4, the J call TRBJ2-1; D remains unclear. The CDR3 sequence is 12 residues long. V shed 4 bases and J shed 9 bases, with 10 bases lying between them. The CDR3 DNA sequence: TGTGCCAGCAGTTCCTACATGTCTGAGCAGTTCTTC. It is translated as CASSSYMSEQFF.

This clonotype was seen more than once but under ten times. The rearrangement links TRBV14 to TRBJ1-1; no clear D. Per germline, CDR1 SGHDN and CDR2 FVKESK. Deletions cut 4 bases from V and 0 bases from J, with 6 bases between. This CDR3 is built from 13 residues. The CDR3 bases are TGTGCCAGCAGCCCCAGCTTGAACACTGAAGCTTTCTTT. This sequence encodes CASSPSLNTEAFF. Filled out from reference TRBV14 and TRBJ1-1, the complete variable domain reads EAGVTQFPSHSVIEKGQTVTLRCDPISGHDNLYWYRRVMGKEIKFLLHFVKESKQDESGMPNNRFLAERTGGTYSTLKVQPAELEDSGVYFCASSPSLNTEAFFGQGTRLTVV.

This clonotype was seen only a few times. The chain uses TRBV20-1 and TRBJ1-1, with D tentatively TRBD1 (5 bases). V was cut by 1 base and J by 0 bases, with 21 bases left in between. Germline CDR1 is DFQATT and CDR2 is SNEGSKA (reference sequence). The CDR3 totals 18 residues. CDR3 DNA: TGCAGTGCTAGAGTACCCGGGGGGAGGACCCTCATGAACACTGAAGCTTTCTTT. Translating it yields CSARVPGGRTLMNTEAFF.

The chain has TRBV20-1 and TRBJ1-2, with TRBD1 identical over 7 bases. The CDR3 has 18 amino acids. Trimming cost V 0 bases and J 0 bases; bases outside gene matches: 13. In germline, CDR1 is DFQATT, CDR2 SNEGSKA (reference sequence). Written as DNA, the CDR3 is TGCAGTGCTAGAGATCCGGGACAGATATCGCGAGCTAACTATGGCTACACCTTC. This translates into CSARDPGQISRANYGYTF.